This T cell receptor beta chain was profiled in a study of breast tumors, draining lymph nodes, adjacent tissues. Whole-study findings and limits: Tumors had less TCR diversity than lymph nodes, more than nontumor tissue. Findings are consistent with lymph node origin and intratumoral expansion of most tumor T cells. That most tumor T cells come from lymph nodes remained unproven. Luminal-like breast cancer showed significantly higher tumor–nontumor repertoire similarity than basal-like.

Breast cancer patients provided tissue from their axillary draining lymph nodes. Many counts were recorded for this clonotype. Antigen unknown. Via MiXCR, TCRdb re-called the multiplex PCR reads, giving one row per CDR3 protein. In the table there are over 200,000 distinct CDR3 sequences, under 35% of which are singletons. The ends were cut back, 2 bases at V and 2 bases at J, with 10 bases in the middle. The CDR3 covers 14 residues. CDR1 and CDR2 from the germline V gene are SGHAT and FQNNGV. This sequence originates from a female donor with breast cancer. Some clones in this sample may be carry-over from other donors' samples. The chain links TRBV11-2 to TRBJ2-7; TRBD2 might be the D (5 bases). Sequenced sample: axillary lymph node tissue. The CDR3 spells CASSLSLAPYEQYF. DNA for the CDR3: TGTGCCAGCAGCTTAAGTCTAGCCCCCTACGAGCAGTACTTC.